A selection of T cell receptor beta chains follows, all from one sample in a study of memory CD4+ T cells and cytomegalovirus serostatus. TCRdb keeps only in-frame clones here, not all; method: immunoSEQ multiplex PCR. The sample consists of tens of thousands of clones, roughly 78% of them appearing once. The sequencing sample was made of memory CD4+ T cells from blood. The receptors originated from an adult in good health and CMV-seronegative. Each CDR3 is given with its conserved first and last residue. Fields, in order: D gene, clone size, V gene, CDR3 length, J gene, CDR3 DNA, CDR3 protein. D genes are given only for firm matches. The size field is filled for only some rows; it gives once, few, many or a size class.

d_call: -; clone_size: -; v_call: TRBV28; cdr3_length: 16; j_call: TRBJ2-2; cdr3_nt: TGTGCCAGCAGTTTACAATCAGGGGTCGGCACCGGGGAGCTGTTTTTT; cdr3_aa: CASSLQSGVGTGELFF
d_call: TRBD1; clone_size: -; v_call: TRBV5-1; cdr3_length: 15; j_call: TRBJ2-1; cdr3_nt: TGCGCCAGCAGCTTCGGACAGGGCGGCTACAATGAGCAGTTCTTC; cdr3_aa: CASSFGQGGYNEQFF
d_call: TRBD2; clone_size: -; v_call: TRBV7-2; cdr3_length: 16; j_call: TRBJ2-3; cdr3_nt: TGTGCCAGCAGCTTTGGGACTAGCTCTAGGACAGATACGCAGTATTTT; cdr3_aa: CASSFGTSSRTDTQYF
d_call: -; clone_size: -; v_call: TRBV30; cdr3_length: 13; j_call: TRBJ1-1; cdr3_nt: TGTGCCTGGACCTTAGAGGAGTACACTGAAGCTTTCTTT; cdr3_aa: CAWTLEEYTEAFF
d_call: -; clone_size: -; v_call: TRBV15; cdr3_length: 19; j_call: TRBJ1-1; cdr3_nt: TGTGCCACCAGCAGAGATAAGTTCGGGCGTGATTCGGCGGACACTGAAGCTTTCTTT; cdr3_aa: CATSRDKFGRDSADTEAFF
d_call: TRBD2; clone_size: -; v_call: TRBV7-6; cdr3_length: 17; j_call: TRBJ2-3; cdr3_nt: TGTGCCAGCAGCTTAGCGGGACTAGCGGGAACCACAGATACGCAGTATTTT; cdr3_aa: CASSLAGLAGTTDTQYF
d_call: -; clone_size: -; v_call: TRBV10-3; cdr3_length: 15; j_call: TRBJ1-1; cdr3_nt: TGTGCCATCAGTGTGAGGCCGTTTGATGGGACTGAAGCTTTCTTT; cdr3_aa: CAISVRPFDGTEAFF
d_call: TRBD1; clone_size: -; v_call: TRBV19; cdr3_length: 16; j_call: TRBJ1-6; cdr3_nt: TGTGCCAGTAGTTCTACCGGGACAGCCTCTAATTCACCCCTCCACTTT; cdr3_aa: CASSSTGTASNSPLHF
d_call: TRBD1; clone_size: -; v_call: TRBV16; cdr3_length: 14; j_call: TRBJ1-1; cdr3_nt: TGTGCCAGCAGCCTCACAGGGGCCGACACTGAAGCTTTCTTT; cdr3_aa: CASSLTGADTEAFF
d_call: -; clone_size: -; v_call: TRBV7-9; cdr3_length: 15; j_call: TRBJ1-2; cdr3_nt: TGTGCCAGCAGCTTAATCCGGGGGCCTAACTATGGCTACACCTTC; cdr3_aa: CASSLIRGPNYGYTF
d_call: -; clone_size: few; v_call: TRBV7-2; cdr3_length: 14; j_call: TRBJ1-6; cdr3_nt: TGTGCCAGCAGCTTCGGGCCTAGTAATTCACCCCTCCACTTT; cdr3_aa: CASSFGPSNSPLHF